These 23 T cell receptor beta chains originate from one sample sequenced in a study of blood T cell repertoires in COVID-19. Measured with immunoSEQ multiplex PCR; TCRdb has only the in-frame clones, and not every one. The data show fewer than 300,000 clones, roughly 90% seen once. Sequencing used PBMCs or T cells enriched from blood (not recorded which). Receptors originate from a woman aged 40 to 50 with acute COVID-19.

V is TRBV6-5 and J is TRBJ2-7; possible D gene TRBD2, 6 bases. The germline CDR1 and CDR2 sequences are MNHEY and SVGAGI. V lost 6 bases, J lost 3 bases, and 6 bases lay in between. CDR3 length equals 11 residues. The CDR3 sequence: CASREGYEQYF. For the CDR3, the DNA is TGTGCCAGCAGGGAGGGCTACGAGCAGTACTTC.

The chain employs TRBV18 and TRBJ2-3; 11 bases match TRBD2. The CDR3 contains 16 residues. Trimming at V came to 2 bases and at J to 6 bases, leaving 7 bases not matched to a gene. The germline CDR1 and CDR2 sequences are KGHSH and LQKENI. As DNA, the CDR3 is TGTGCCAGCTCACCAATAGCTAGCGGGGGGCACGATACGCAGTATTTT. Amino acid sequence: CASSPIASGGHDTQYF. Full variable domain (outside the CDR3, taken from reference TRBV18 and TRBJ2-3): NAGVMQNPRHLVRRRGQEARLRCSPMKGHSHVYWYRQLPEEGLKFMVYLQKENIIDESGMPKERFSAEFPKEGPSILRIQQVVRGDSAAYFCASSPIASGGHDTQYFGPGTRLTVL.

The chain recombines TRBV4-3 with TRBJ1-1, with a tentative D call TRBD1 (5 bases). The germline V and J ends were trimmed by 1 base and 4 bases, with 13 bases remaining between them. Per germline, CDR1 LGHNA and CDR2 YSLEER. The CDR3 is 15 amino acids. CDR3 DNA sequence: TGCGCCAGCAGCCAAGTGCGGTCAGGGTTCACTGAAGCTTTCTTT. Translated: CASSQVRSGFTEAFF.

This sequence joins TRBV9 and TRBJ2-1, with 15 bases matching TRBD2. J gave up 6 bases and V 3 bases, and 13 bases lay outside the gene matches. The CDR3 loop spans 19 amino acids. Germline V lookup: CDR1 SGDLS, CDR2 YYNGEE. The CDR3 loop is CASSASTGLAGGFSNEQFF. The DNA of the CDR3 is TGTGCCAGCAGCGCTAGTACGGGACTAGCGGGAGGCTTCAGCAATGAGCAGTTCTTC.

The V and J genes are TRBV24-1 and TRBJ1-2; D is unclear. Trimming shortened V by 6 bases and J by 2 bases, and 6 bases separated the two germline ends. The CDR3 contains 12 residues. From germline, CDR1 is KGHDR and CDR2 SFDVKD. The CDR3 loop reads CATSSGNYGYTF. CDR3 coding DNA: TGTGCCACCAGTTCGGGGAACTATGGCTACACCTTC.

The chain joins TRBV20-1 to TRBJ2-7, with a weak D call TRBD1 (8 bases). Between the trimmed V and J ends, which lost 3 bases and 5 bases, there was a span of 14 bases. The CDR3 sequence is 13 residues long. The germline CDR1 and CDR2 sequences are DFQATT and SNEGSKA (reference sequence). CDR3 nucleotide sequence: TGCAGTGCTAGTACAGGGGGGGGACACGAGCAGTACTTC. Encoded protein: CSASTGGGHEQYF.

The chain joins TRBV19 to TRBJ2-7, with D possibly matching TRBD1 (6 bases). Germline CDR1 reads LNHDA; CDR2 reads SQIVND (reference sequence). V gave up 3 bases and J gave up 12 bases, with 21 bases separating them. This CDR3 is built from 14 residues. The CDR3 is CASSILPTGAELYF. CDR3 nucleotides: TGTGCCAGTAGTATCCTCCCGACAGGAGCCGAGTTGTACTTC.

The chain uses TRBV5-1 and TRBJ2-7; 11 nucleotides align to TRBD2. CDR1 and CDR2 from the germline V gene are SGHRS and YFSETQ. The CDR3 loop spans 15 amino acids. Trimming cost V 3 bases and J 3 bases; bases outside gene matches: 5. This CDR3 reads CASSSTGTSGYEQYF. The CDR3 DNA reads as TGCGCCAGCAGCTCCACGGGGACTAGCGGCTACGAGCAGTACTTC. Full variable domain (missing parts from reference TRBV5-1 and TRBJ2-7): KAGVTQTPRYLIKTRGQQVTLSCSPISGHRSVSWYQQTPGQGLQFLFEYFSETQRNKGNFPGRFSGRQFSNSRSEMNVSTLELGDSALYLCASSSTGTSGYEQYFGPGTRLTVT.

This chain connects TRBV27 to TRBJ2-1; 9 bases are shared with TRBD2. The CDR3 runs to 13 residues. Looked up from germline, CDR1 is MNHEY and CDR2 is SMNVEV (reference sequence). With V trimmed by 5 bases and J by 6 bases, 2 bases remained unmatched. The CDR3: CASSTTSGNEQFF. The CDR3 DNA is TGTGCCAGCAGTACGACTAGCGGCAATGAGCAGTTCTTC.

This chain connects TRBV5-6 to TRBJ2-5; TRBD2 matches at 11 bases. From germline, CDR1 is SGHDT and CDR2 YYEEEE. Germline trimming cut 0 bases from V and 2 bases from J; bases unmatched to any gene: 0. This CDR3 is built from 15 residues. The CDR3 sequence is CASSLGLAGQETQYF. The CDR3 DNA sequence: TGTGCCAGCAGCTTGGGACTAGCGGGACAAGAGACCCAGTACTTC.

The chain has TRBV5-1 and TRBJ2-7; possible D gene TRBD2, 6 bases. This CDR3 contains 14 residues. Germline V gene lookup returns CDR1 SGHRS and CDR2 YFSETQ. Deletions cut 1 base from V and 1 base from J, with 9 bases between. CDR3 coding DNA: TGCGCCAGCAGCTTGAGGGGACTGTCCTACGAGCAGTACTTC. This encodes CASSLRGLSYEQYF.

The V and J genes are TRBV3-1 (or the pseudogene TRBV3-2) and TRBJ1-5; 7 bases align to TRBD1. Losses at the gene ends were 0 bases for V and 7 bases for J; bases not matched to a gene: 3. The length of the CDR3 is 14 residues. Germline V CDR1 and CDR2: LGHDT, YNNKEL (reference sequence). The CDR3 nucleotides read TGTGCCAGCAGCCAAGACAGGGGGGCCCAGCCCCAGCATTTT. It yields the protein CASSQDRGAQPQHF.

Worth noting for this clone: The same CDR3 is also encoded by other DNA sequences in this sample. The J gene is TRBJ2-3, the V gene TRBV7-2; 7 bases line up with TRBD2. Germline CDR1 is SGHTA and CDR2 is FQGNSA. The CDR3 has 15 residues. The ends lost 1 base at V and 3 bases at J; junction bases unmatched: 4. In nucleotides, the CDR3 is TGTGCCAGCAGCTTAGGAGTGGGAGGGACAGATACGCAGTATTTT. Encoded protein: CASSLGVGGTDTQYF.

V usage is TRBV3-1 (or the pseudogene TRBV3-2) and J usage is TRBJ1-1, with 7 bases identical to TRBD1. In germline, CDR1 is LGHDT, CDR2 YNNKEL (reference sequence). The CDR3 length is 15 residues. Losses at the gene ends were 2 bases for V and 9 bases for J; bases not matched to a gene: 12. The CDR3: CASSQRDSAGSQAFF. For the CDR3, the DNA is TGTGCCAGCAGCCAACGGGACAGCGCCGGGAGTCAAGCTTTCTTT.

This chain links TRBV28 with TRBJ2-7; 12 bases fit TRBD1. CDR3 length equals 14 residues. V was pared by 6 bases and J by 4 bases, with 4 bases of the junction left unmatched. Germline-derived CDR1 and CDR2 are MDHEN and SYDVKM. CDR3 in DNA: TGTGCCAGCAGACGGGACAGGGGGCTTTACGAGCAGTACTTC. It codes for CASRRDRGLYEQYF.

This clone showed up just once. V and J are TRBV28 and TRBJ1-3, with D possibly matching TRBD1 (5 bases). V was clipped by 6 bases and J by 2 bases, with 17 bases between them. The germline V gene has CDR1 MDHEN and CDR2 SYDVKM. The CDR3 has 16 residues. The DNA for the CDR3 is TGTGCCAGCAGCAAGGGCCAGGGAAGGACTGGAAACACCATATATTTT. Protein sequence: CASSKGQGRTGNTIYF.

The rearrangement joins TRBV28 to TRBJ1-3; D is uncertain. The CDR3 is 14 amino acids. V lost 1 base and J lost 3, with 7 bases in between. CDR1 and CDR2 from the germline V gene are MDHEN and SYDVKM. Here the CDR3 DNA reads TGTGCCAGCAGTTTATTGGAGAATGGAAACACCATATATTTT. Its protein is CASSLLENGNTIYF. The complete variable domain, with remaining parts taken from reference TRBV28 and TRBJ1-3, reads DVKVTQSSRYLVKRTGEKVFLECVQDMDHENMFWYRQDPGLGLRLIYFSYDVKMKEKGDIPEGYSVSREKKERFSLILESASTNQTSMYLCASSLLENGNTIYFGEGSWLTVV.

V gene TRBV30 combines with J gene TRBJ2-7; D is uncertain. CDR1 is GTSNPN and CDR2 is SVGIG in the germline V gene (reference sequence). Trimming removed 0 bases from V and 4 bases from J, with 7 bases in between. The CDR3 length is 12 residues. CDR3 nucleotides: TGTGCCTGGAGTGTCACCGAGTACGAGCAGTACTTC. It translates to CAWSVTEYEQYF.

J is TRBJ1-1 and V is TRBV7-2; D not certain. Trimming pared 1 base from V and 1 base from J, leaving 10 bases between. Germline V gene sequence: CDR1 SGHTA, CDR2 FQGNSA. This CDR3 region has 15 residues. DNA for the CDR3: TGTGCCAGCAGCTTAGGCCCTGCTACGAACACTGAAGCTTTCTTT. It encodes CASSLGPATNTEAFF.

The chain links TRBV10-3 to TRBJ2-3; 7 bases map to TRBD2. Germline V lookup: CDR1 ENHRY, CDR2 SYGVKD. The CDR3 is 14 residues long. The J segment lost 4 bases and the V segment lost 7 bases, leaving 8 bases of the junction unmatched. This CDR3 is CAITVGTTADTQYF. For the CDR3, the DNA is TGTGCCATCACCGTCGGGACTACAGCAGATACGCAGTATTTT.

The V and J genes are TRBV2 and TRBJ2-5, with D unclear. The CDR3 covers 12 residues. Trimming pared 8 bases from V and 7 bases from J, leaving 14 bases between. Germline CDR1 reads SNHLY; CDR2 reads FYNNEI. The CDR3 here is CASVRVIATQYF. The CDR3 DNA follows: TGTGCCAGCGTCCGGGTGATTGCGACCCAGTACTTC.

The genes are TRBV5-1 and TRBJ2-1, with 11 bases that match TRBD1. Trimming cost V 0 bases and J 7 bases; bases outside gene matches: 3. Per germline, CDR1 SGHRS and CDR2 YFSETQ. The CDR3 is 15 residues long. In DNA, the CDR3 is TGCGCCAGCAGCTTGGAGGGACAGGGGGGTAATGAGCAGTTCTTC. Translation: CASSLEGQGGNEQFF.

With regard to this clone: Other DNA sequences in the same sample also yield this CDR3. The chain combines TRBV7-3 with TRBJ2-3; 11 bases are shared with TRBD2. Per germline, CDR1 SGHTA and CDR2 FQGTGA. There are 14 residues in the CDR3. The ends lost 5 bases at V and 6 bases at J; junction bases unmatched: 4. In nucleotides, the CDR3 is TGTGCCAGCAGCCCGGGACTAGCGGCCGATACGCAGTATTTT. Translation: CASSPGLAADTQYF.